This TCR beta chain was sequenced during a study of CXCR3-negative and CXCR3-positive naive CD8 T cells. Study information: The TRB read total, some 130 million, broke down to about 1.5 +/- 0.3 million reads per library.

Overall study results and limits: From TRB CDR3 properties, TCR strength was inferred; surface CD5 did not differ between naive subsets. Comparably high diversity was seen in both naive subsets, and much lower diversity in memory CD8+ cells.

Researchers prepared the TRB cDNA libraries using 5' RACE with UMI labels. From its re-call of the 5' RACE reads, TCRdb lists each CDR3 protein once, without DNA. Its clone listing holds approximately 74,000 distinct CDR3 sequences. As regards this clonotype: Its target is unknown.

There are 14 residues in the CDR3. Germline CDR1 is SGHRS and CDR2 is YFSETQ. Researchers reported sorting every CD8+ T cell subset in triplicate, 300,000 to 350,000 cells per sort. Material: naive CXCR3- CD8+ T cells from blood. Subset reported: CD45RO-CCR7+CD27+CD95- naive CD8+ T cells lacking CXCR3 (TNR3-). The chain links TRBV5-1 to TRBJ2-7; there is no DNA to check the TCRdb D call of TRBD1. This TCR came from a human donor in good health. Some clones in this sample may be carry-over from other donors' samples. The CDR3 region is CASSIGTAAYEQYF.